These 32 T cell receptor beta chains came from one sample sequenced in a study of Ad26.COV2.S vaccination and SARS-CoV-2 variants. Indicated treatment: some 20 received Ad26.COV2.S at low or high dose, single or two shots; about 5 received placebo; per-sample allocation not given. All samples were drawn on day 63, counting from the first vaccine or placebo injection. Only in-frame clones appear in the TCRdb table, and some are missing; sequencing was by immunoSEQ multiplex PCR. The sample includes hundreds of thousands of clones, roughly 84% seen only once; the top ten take 3.3%. Sequences were derived from peripheral blood, sampled in a trial of Ad26.COV2.S vaccine versus placebo. The receptor set was obtained from a person aged 18-60 years who received the Ad26.COV2.S COVID-19 vaccine or a placebo.

The CDR3 here is CASSTPRDSYEQYF. The CDR3 nucleotides read TGTGCCAGCTCGACCCCGAGGGACTCCTACGAGCAGTACTTC. The J gene is TRBJ2-7, the V gene TRBV19; a possible D gene is TRBD2 (5 bases). There are 14 residues in the CDR3. Trimming took 9 bases from V and 0 from J, leaving 15 bases between them. CDR1 is LNHDA and CDR2 is SQIVND in the germline V gene (reference sequence).

The V call is TRBV5-4, the J call TRBJ2-7, with 7 bases that match TRBD2. After removal of 2 bases from V and 2 bases from J, the junction contained 10 bases not matched to a gene. Germline CDR1 and CDR2: SGHNT and YYREEE (reference sequence). The CDR3 covers 16 residues. CDR3 amino acids: CASSFGGDFSAYEQYF. DNA of the CDR3: TGTGCCAGCAGCTTTGGGGGGGACTTTAGTGCCTACGAGCAGTACTTC.

The rearrangement links TRBV10-3 to TRBJ2-1; 10 bases agree with TRBD2. This CDR3 is built from 14 residues. Trimming at V came to 4 bases and at J to 9 bases, leaving 6 bases not matched to a gene. Germline V gene data show CDR1 as ENHRY and CDR2 as SYGVKD. This CDR3 reads CAISALAGAVEQFF. The CDR3 bases are TGTGCCATCAGTGCGCTAGCGGGAGCGGTTGAGCAGTTCTTC.

The CDR3: CASSIAGPIPLPSYGYTF. The DNA for the CDR3 is TGTGCCAGTAGTATCGCGGGGCCAATTCCTCTCCCAAGCTATGGCTACACCTTC. V and J are TRBV19 and TRBJ1-2; tentative D call: TRBD1 (5 bases). The V end was cut by 3 bases, the J end by 4 bases, with 24 bases between. Germline V lookup: CDR1 LNHDA, CDR2 SQIVND (reference sequence). The CDR3 runs 18 residues.

This chain joins TRBV19 and TRBJ1-1; TRBD1 aligns across 9 bases. V lost 6 bases to trimming and J lost 4 bases; unmatched junction nucleotides: 6. This CDR3 has 14 amino acids. Germline CDR1 and CDR2: LNHDA and SQIVND (reference sequence). CDR3 DNA: TGTGCCAGTAGCCGGACAGGGGTGGGCACTGAAGCTTTCTTT. Its protein is CASSRTGVGTEAFF. Full variable domain (remainder filled in from reference TRBV19 and TRBJ1-1): DGGITQSPKYLFRKEGQNVTLSCEQNLNHDAMYWYRQDPGQGLRLIYYSQIVNDFQKGDIAEGYSVSREKKESFPLTVTSAQKNPTAFYLCASSRTGVGTEAFFGQGTRLTVV.

The rearrangement joins TRBV19 to TRBJ2-5; D gene uncertain. Trimming removed 3 bases at V and 7 bases at J, with 12 bases between. This CDR3 is built from 13 residues. Looked up from germline, CDR1 is LNHDA and CDR2 is SQIVND (reference sequence). The CDR3 sequence: CASSMTRIGTQYF. The CDR3 DNA follows: TGTGCCAGTAGTATGACCCGGATCGGGACCCAGTACTTC.

The chain recombines TRBV29-1 with TRBJ2-5, with D possibly being TRBD2 (5 bases). The ends were cut back, 8 bases at V and 4 bases at J, with 5 bases in the middle. CDR3 length: 9 amino acids. The V gene's germline CDR1 is SQVTM and CDR2 ANQGSEA. CDR3 DNA sequence: TGCAGCCGGGGAGAGACCCAGTACTTC. This translates into CSRGETQYF.

V and J are TRBV29-1 and TRBJ2-1; D is uncertain. Germline CDR1 is SQVTM and CDR2 is ANQGSEA. CDR3 size: 14 residues. With 4 bases removed from V and 4 bases from J, the gap between germline ends came to 14 bases. The CDR3 spells CSVAHLTEYNEQFF. The CDR3 DNA is TGCAGCGTTGCCCACCTAACAGAGTACAATGAGCAGTTCTTC.

This chain joins TRBV2 and TRBJ2-7; 7 bases map to TRBD2. Germline-derived CDR1 and CDR2 are SNHLY and FYNNEI. The CDR3 is made up of 15 amino acids. Trimming removed 6 bases from V and 2 bases from J; junction bases left unmatched: 10. The CDR3 is CASRSSAGPPYEQYF. The CDR3 DNA follows: TGTGCCAGCAGATCGTCAGCGGGGCCACCCTACGAGCAGTACTTC.

This chain connects TRBV27 to TRBJ1-5; possibly TRBD1 for D (6 bases). V lost 1 base and J 4 bases, leaving 11 bases between the germline ends. Germline V gene sequence: CDR1 MNHEY, CDR2 SMNVEV (reference sequence). The CDR3 is made up of 15 amino acids. CDR3 DNA: TGTGCCAGCAGTTTATTAGGGGGGATGAATCAGCCCCAGCATTTT. Translation: CASSLLGGMNQPQHF.

The chain has TRBV2 and TRBJ2-1; 9 positions agree with TRBD1. Germline-derived CDR1 and CDR2 are SNHLY and FYNNEI. There are 15 residues in the CDR3. The trim removed 5 bases at V and 8 bases at J, leaving 10 bases unmatched. The CDR3 loop is CASSQQGAGRHEQFF. In DNA form, the CDR3 reads TGTGCCAGCAGTCAACAGGGGGCGGGGAGACATGAGCAGTTCTTC.

The chain links TRBV4-1 to TRBJ2-7; 11 bases align to TRBD2. CDR3 size: 16 residues. Germline V gives CDR1 MGHRA, CDR2 YSYEKL. With V trimmed by 1 base and J by 2 bases, 4 bases remained unmatched. CDR3: CASSQGLAGNTYEQYF. The CDR3 coding sequence is TGCGCCAGCAGCCAAGGACTAGCGGGGAACACCTACGAGCAGTACTTC.

The J gene is TRBJ2-7, the V gene TRBV14, with D uncertain. This CDR3 has 17 residues. The germline gives CDR1 SGHDN, CDR2 FVKESK. The germline V and J ends were trimmed by 0 bases and 0 bases, with 15 bases remaining between them. This CDR3 reads CASSQDLSPGYSYEQYF. The CDR3 region has the DNA TGTGCCAGCAGCCAAGATTTATCCCCCGGATACTCCTACGAGCAGTACTTC.

The chain joins TRBV9 to TRBJ2-7; D is unresolved. V was pared by 4 bases and J by 2 bases, with 16 bases between. This CDR3 is 15 amino acids long. CDR1 is SGDLS, CDR2 YYNGEE, per germline. The CDR3 sequence: CASSPQPGTTYEQYF. The CDR3 coding sequence is TGTGCCAGCAGCCCCCAGCCGGGCACGACCTACGAGCAGTACTTC.

This clone occurred once. The rearrangement links TRBV6-5 to TRBJ2-7; 9 bases line up with TRBD2. Germline V CDR1 and CDR2: MNHEY, SVGAGI. The CDR3 consists of 16 residues. Trimming took 2 bases from V and 6 from J; bases not matched to a gene: 11. Written as DNA, the CDR3 is TGTGCCAGCAGTTACCCCGAGGGCGGGGGGGCCTTCGAGCAGTACTTC. Translation: CASSYPEGGGAFEQYF.

The chain is built from TRBV7-8 and TRBJ2-7; D not resolved. With 1 base removed from V and 2 bases from J, the gap between germline ends came to 12 bases. Germline CDR1 reads SGHVS; CDR2 reads FQNEAQ. This CDR3 contains 15 residues. The CDR3 DNA reads as TGTGCCAGCAGCTTAGGCCTTTGGGGAACCTACGAGCAGTACTTC. Translated, it gives CASSLGLWGTYEQYF.

The chain employs TRBV28 and TRBJ2-3; 8 bases are a match to TRBD2. Germline CDR1 reads MDHEN; CDR2 reads SYDVKM. The CDR3 is 15 residues long. The V gene end was trimmed by 2 bases and the J gene end by 1 base; junction bases not matched to a gene: 2. CDR3 region: CASSLLSGGTDTQYF. The CDR3 DNA is TGTGCCAGCAGTTTACTTAGCGGGGGCACAGATACGCAGTATTTT.

The chain has TRBV6-5 and TRBJ2-7, with 11 nucleotides matching TRBD1. CDR3 length equals 15 residues. From germline, CDR1 is MNHEY and CDR2 SVGAGI. Losses at the gene ends were 2 bases for V and 7 bases for J; bases not matched to a gene: 7. This CDR3 is CASSYGGQGVYEQYF. CDR3 nucleotide sequence: TGTGCCAGCAGTTACGGGGGACAGGGGGTATATGAGCAGTACTTC.

V and J are TRBV5-8 and TRBJ1-4; weak D call: TRBD1 (6 bases). The CDR3 runs 15 residues. Germline V gene lookup returns CDR1 SGHTS and CDR2 YDEGEE. Trimming removed 0 bases at V and 5 bases at J, with 11 bases between. CDR3 sequence (DNA): TGTGCCAGCAGCTTGGAGGACAGAAGAAATGAAAAACTGTTTTTT. This codes for CASSLEDRRNEKLFF.

J is TRBJ1-2 and V is TRBV2, with a tentative D call TRBD1 (6 bases). The CDR3 consists of 16 residues. Trimming shortened V by 3 bases and J by 8 bases, and 22 bases separated the two germline ends. Germline V CDR1 and CDR2: SNHLY, FYNNEI. The CDR3 region is CASSDASGGAKEGYTF. DNA of the CDR3: TGTGCCAGCAGTGACGCCTCGGGGGGGGCAAAGGAGGGCTACACCTTC.

The genes are TRBV28 and TRBJ2-2; D unclear. The ends were cut back, 7 bases at V and 4 bases at J, with 16 bases in the middle. In germline, CDR1 is MDHEN, CDR2 SYDVKM. There are 15 residues in the CDR3. The CDR3 sequence: CASTLGSKGTGELFF. The CDR3 DNA reads TGTGCCAGCACTCTAGGGTCAAAGGGCACCGGGGAGCTGTTTTTT.

This clone has a handful of counts. The chain links TRBV20-1 to TRBJ1-6, with D maybe TRBD1 (6 bases). CDR1 is DFQATT, CDR2 SNEGSKA, per germline (reference sequence). V was cut by 3 bases and J by 9 bases, with 12 bases left in between. CDR3 length equals 13 residues. As DNA, the CDR3 is TGCAGTGCTAGTGAGGGGGGGCTTTCACCCCTCCACTTT. This encodes CSASEGGLSPLHF.

This clone was seen more than once but under ten times. The V gene is TRBV7-2, the J gene TRBJ2-2; D ambiguous. CDR1 and CDR2 from the germline V gene are SGHTA and FQGNSA. V lost 5 bases and J lost 5, with 6 bases in between. The CDR3 runs to 12 residues. The CDR3 sequence is CASSGLTGELFF. CDR3 DNA: TGTGCCAGCAGCGGTCTTACCGGGGAGCTGTTTTTT.

This chain's CDR3 is CASSWGAVDTQYF. The CDR3 DNA sequence: TGTGCCAGCAGCTGGGGGGCGGTAGATACGCAGTATTTT. The chain links TRBV7-9 to TRBJ2-3; the D gene could be TRBD1 or TRBD2 (6 bases each). Trimming cost V 4 bases and J 5 bases, with 10 bases left between them. Germline V gene lookup returns CDR1 SEHNR and CDR2 FQNEAQ (reference sequence). This CDR3 comprises 13 residues.

This sequence joins TRBV7-2 and TRBJ2-1; maybe TRBD2 (5 bases). V lost 1 base and J lost 4, with 11 bases in between. The CDR3 is 15 amino acids. Germline V lookup: CDR1 SGHTA, CDR2 FQGNSA. The CDR3 DNA reads as TGTGCCAGCAGCTTAGGACCTAGCTTGTACAATGAGCAGTTCTTC. Protein sequence: CASSLGPSLYNEQFF. Filled out from reference TRBV7-2 and TRBJ2-1, the complete variable domain reads GAGVSQSPSNKVTEKGKDVELRCDPISGHTALYWYRQSLGQGLEFLIYFQGNSAPDKSGLPSDRFSAERTGGSVSTLTIQRTQQEDSAVYLCASSLGPSLYNEQFFGPGTRLTVL.

The gene calls are TRBV2 and TRBJ2-2; D perhaps matches TRBD2 (6 bases). Trimming took 6 bases from V and 4 from J, leaving 15 bases between them. This CDR3 has 15 residues. The germline V gene encodes CDR1 SNHLY and CDR2 FYNNEI. This CDR3 is CASRRGIVSTGELFF. As DNA, the CDR3 is TGTGCCAGCAGGCGCGGGATTGTCAGCACCGGGGAGCTGTTTTTT.

The chain is built from TRBV5-4 and TRBJ1-1, with unresolved D. The V end lost 0 bases, the J end lost 1 base, and 7 bases lay between the germline ends. There are 14 residues in the CDR3. Germline CDR1 is SGHNT and CDR2 is YYREEE (reference sequence). CDR3 protein: CASSLDGENTEAFF. Here the CDR3 DNA reads TGTGCCAGCAGCTTGGATGGGGAGAACACTGAAGCTTTCTTT.

The chain couples TRBV5-1 to TRBJ1-3, with D possibly TRBD1 on 5 matching bases. Trimming shortened V by 2 bases and J by 1 base, and 13 bases separated the two germline ends. Germline V gives CDR1 SGHRS, CDR2 YFSETQ. This CDR3 comprises 16 residues. DNA of the CDR3: TGCGCCAGCAGCTTTGGGGCTGTAGCTTCTGGAAACACCATATATTTT. Translating it yields CASSFGAVASGNTIYF.

The gene calls are TRBV7-8 and TRBJ1-2, with D possibly matching TRBD1 (6 bases). The V gene's germline CDR1 is SGHVS and CDR2 FQNEAQ. V was trimmed by 5 bases and J by 4 bases, leaving 23 bases between them. The CDR3 consists of 17 residues. As DNA, the CDR3 is TGTGCCAGCAGCCCTCACGCAACATGGGGGGACATCTATGGCTACACCTTC. Translating it yields CASSPHATWGDIYGYTF.

This chain joins TRBV6-1 and TRBJ1-3, with D uncertain. Germline loops: CDR1 MNHNS, CDR2 SASEGT. Trimming pared 2 bases from V and 4 bases from J, leaving 9 bases between. The CDR3 sequence is 14 residues long. The chain's CDR3 is CASSELASGNTIYF. As DNA, the CDR3 is TGTGCCAGCAGTGAATTAGCGTCGGGAAACACCATATATTTT.

This clone was seen only once. This chain joins TRBV15 and TRBJ2-2; 10 nucleotides align to TRBD1. J gave up 8 bases and V 0 bases, and 15 bases lay outside the gene matches. Looked up from germline, CDR1 is LNHNV and CDR2 is YYDKDF (reference sequence). This CDR3 region has 19 residues. CDR3: CATSRDIIRDRGSLGELFF. The CDR3 DNA follows: TGTGCCACCAGCAGAGATATCATCCGGGACAGGGGATCTTTGGGGGAGCTGTTTTTT.

This chain links TRBV14 with TRBJ1-6; D is undetermined. V was pared by 0 bases and J by 7 bases, with 10 bases between. Germline assignment: CDR1 SGHDN and CDR2 FVKESK. The length of the CDR3 is 15 residues. This chain's CDR3 is CASSQDWGWNSPLHF. The CDR3 DNA sequence: TGTGCCAGCAGCCAAGACTGGGGTTGGAATTCACCCCTCCACTTT.